Shown below are 22 T cell receptor beta chains from a single sample sequenced in a study of T-cell memory formation after mild COVID-19. TCRdb analysed the 5' RACE reads with MiXCR anew, one entry per CDR3 protein. The repertoire holds a few hundred thousand distinct CDR3 sequences, with 20% to 25% as singletons. The sequencing sample was made of PBMCs or a T cell subset sorted from them (not recorded which). These receptors were obtained from an adult woman who had mild COVID-19 (a few samples of this study predate the infection). Cell type and time point are not known.

The sample holds a few counts of this clonotype. The J gene is TRBJ2-7, the V gene TRBV30, with TRBD1 matching over 11 bases. V lost 5 bases, J lost 6 bases, and 3 bases stayed unmatched. CDR1 is GTSNPN and CDR2 is SVGIG in the germline V gene (reference sequence). This CDR3 has 12 residues. The CDR3 coding sequence is TGTGCCTGGGGACAGGGGGCGGGCGAGCAGTACTTC. It yields the protein CAWGQGAGEQYF.

The chain carries TRBV19 and TRBJ2-2; TRBD1 matches at 8 bases. The CDR3 covers 20 residues. Germline loops: CDR1 LNHDA, CDR2 SQIVND (reference sequence). J was trimmed by 0 bases and V by 1 base; bases with no gene match: 13. The CDR3 region is CASSIGTGNLFIPNTGELFF. The CDR3 nucleotides are TGTGCCAGTAGTATAGGGACAGGGAACCTTTTTATACCGAACACCGGGGAGCTGTTTTTT. The full variable domain, in which reference TRBV19 and TRBJ2-2 provide the parts outside the CDR3, is DGGITQSPKYLFRKEGQNVTLSCEQNLNHDAMYWYRQDPGQGLRLIYYSQIVNDFQKGDIAEGYSVSREKKESFPLTVTSAQKNPTAFYLCASSIGTGNLFIPNTGELFFGEGSRLTVL.

This clonotype appeared many times. The J gene is TRBJ2-5, the V gene TRBV30, with 7 bases matching TRBD1. V lost 3 bases, J lost 0 bases, and 7 bases stayed unmatched. CDR1 is GTSNPN and CDR2 is SVGIG in the germline V gene (reference sequence). CDR3 size: 15 residues. The CDR3 reads CAWSVGQLDQETQYF. Written as DNA, the CDR3 is TGTGCCTGGAGCGTGGGACAGCTCGACCAAGAGACCCAGTACTTC.

CDR3 amino acids: CASSPKDRNTGELFF. The CDR3 region has the DNA TGTGCCAGCAGTCCTAAGGACAGAAACACCGGGGAGCTGTTTTTT. The V and J genes are TRBV7-9 and TRBJ2-2; possibly TRBD1 for D (6 bases). V was shortened by 6 bases and J by 2 bases, with 13 bases between the two germline ends. Germline CDR1 is SEHNR and CDR2 is FQNEAQ (reference sequence). The CDR3 consists of 15 residues.

This clonotype was seen more than once but under ten times. The rearrangement links TRBV12-3 or TRBV12-4 to TRBJ2-1; TRBD1 aligns across 7 bases. The trim removed 5 bases at V and 15 bases at J, leaving 10 bases unmatched. This CDR3 is built from 12 residues. CDR3 bases: TGTGCCAGCAGTCTATGGACAGGCAATCCGTTCTTC. Translating gives CASSLWTGNPFF.

This rearrangement joins TRBV7-3 to TRBJ1-1; perhaps TRBD1 as D (5 bases). From germline, CDR1 is SGHTA and CDR2 FQGTGA. The CDR3 totals 14 residues. The V end was cut by 5 bases, the J end by 1 base, with 11 bases between. In DNA, the CDR3 is TGTGCCAGCAGCCCATTACAGGCGAACACTGAAGCTTTCTTT. The encoded protein is CASSPLQANTEAFF.

This clonotype has more than one count but fewer than ten. This sequence joins TRBV4-1 and TRBJ1-1; the D is unclear. CDR3 length equals 15 residues. The V end was cut by 0 bases, the J end by 1 base, with 9 bases between. Germline CDR1 is MGHRA and CDR2 is YSYEKL. CDR3 sequence (DNA): TGCGCCAGCAGCCAAGACGGAGTTTCGAACACTGAAGCTTTCTTT. Translation: CASSQDGVSNTEAFF.

This chain connects TRBV15 to TRBJ2-2; either TRBD1 or TRBD2 may fit D (5 bases each). Trimming took off 3 bases at V and 5 bases at J, with 25 bases between the two ends. Per the germline V gene, CDR1 is LNHNV and CDR2 is YYDKDF (reference sequence). The CDR3 totals 19 residues. Here the CDR3 reads CATSSWEPGIQGYTGELFF. In nucleotides, the CDR3 is TGTGCCACCAGCAGTTGGGAGCCGGGGATCCAGGGTTATACCGGGGAGCTGTTTTTT.

The chain is built from TRBV7-9 and TRBJ1-2, with 7 nucleotides matching TRBD1. V lost 0 bases and J lost 7; bases outside the gene matches: 5. CDR3 length: 14 residues. From germline, CDR1 is SEHNR and CDR2 FQNEAQ (reference sequence). Written as DNA, the CDR3 is TGTGCCAGCAGCTTAGCCCAGGGGGGCCCTGGCTACACCTTC. Protein: CASSLAQGGPGYTF.

This chain connects TRBV7-9 to TRBJ1-1, with 9 bases lining up with TRBD1. The CDR3 runs to 15 residues. J gave up 3 bases and V 3 bases, and 5 bases lay outside the gene matches. Germline loops: CDR1 SEHNR, CDR2 FQNEAQ (reference sequence). This CDR3 is CASSLGDRVYTEAFF. In DNA form, the CDR3 reads TGTGCCAGCAGCTTGGGGGACAGGGTCTACACTGAAGCTTTCTTT.

This clonotype was seen a few times. The chain uses TRBV29-1 and TRBJ2-1, with 7 bases lining up with TRBD2. Germline-derived CDR1 and CDR2 are SQVTM and ANQGSEA. The V and J ends lost 4 bases and 7 bases, in that order; junction bases with no gene match: 7. CDR3 length: 13 amino acids. The CDR3 coding sequence is TGCAGCGTTGCGGGCGGGAGTTCGAATGAGCAGTTCTTC. Its protein product is CSVAGGSSNEQFF.

The chain couples TRBV5-1 to TRBJ2-2; 8 nucleotides match TRBD2. The CDR3 extends over 15 amino acids. V gave up 4 bases and J gave up 3 bases; unmatched junction bases: 5. Germline lookup yields CDR1 SGHRS and CDR2 YFSETQ. CDR3 protein: CASSGAGVDTGELFF. The CDR3 DNA reads as TGCGCCAGCAGCGGAGCGGGAGTCGACACCGGGGAGCTGTTTTTT.

The chain recombines TRBV6-2 or TRBV6-3 with TRBJ2-1; tentative D call: TRBD2 (6 bases). CDR1 is MNHEY and CDR2 is SVGEGT in the germline V gene. The CDR3 consists of 16 residues. Trimming took off 3 bases at V and 6 bases at J, with 18 bases between the two ends. CDR3: CASSYVGRRGLNEQFF. CDR3 DNA: TGTGCCAGCAGTTATGTCGGTCGGAGGGGACTCAATGAGCAGTTCTTC.

This clonotype was seen a few times. The chain joins TRBV12-3 or TRBV12-4 to TRBJ1-1; TRBD1 might be the D (5 bases). The CDR3 spans 14 residues. With 3 bases removed from V and 5 bases from J, the gap between germline ends came to 13 bases. The CDR3 loop reads CASSLTGGPTEAFF. The CDR3 DNA is TGTGCCAGCAGTTTGACTGGGGGTCCGACTGAAGCTTTCTTT.

This rearrangement joins TRBV7-2 to TRBJ2-7; 8 bases are a match to TRBD1. Germline-derived CDR1 and CDR2 are SGHTA and FQGNSA. The J segment lost 4 bases and the V segment lost 1 base, leaving 9 bases of the junction unmatched. The CDR3 totals 16 residues. The CDR3 loop reads CASSLGLFGTGYEQYF. Here the CDR3 DNA reads TGTGCCAGCAGCTTAGGACTTTTTGGGACAGGATACGAGCAGTACTTC.

This chain joins TRBV6-5 and TRBJ1-2, with 7 bases lining up with TRBD1. The V segment lost 5 bases and the J segment 6 bases; nucleotides outside the gene matches: 12. This CDR3 has 15 amino acids. Germline assignment: CDR1 MNHEY and CDR2 SVGAGI. The CDR3 nucleotides read TGTGCCAGCAGTAGTTTTACAGGGGTTTCGGATGGCTACACCTTC. Protein product: CASSSFTGVSDGYTF.

In its sample, this clonotype was seen a few times. The J gene is TRBJ2-5, the V gene TRBV29-1, with TRBD2 identical over 10 bases. The CDR3 runs to 17 residues. The germline gives CDR1 SQVTM, CDR2 ANQGSEA. The trim removed 1 base at V and 4 bases at J, leaving 12 bases unmatched. This CDR3 is CSVEVKLAGVRRETQYF. CDR3 DNA sequence: TGCAGCGTTGAAGTTAAGCTAGCGGGAGTGAGGAGAGAGACCCAGTACTTC.

Concerning this clonotype itself: One junction end does not reproduce the germline sequence, and a read error may be involved. This rearrangement joins TRBV20-1 to TRBJ2-3; unclear D gene. Per germline, CDR1 DFQATT and CDR2 SNEGSKA (reference sequence). CDR3 length: 9 residues. CDR3 DNA sequence: TGCAGTGCTGGAGATACGCAGTATTTT. Translated: CSAGDTQYF.

The chain uses TRBV30 and TRBJ2-1; 7 bases are a match to TRBD2. Germline lookup yields CDR1 GTSNPN and CDR2 SVGIG (reference sequence). The CDR3 is 14 residues long. J was trimmed by 6 bases and V by 2 bases; bases with no gene match: 7. The CDR3 DNA sequence: TGTGCCTGGAGTCCGGGGGGTTCAGTCAATGAGCAGTTCTTC. Translated, it gives CAWSPGGSVNEQFF.

This clonotype was seen more than once but under ten times. The gene calls are TRBV5-1 and TRBJ2-2; the match to TRBD1 covers 12 bases. The CDR3 contains 17 residues. CDR1 and CDR2 from the germline V gene are SGHRS and YFSETQ. V dropped 2 bases and J dropped 6; count of bases not matched to a gene: 8. The chain's CDR3 is CASSLQTGTGGPGELFF. The CDR3 nucleotides read TGCGCCAGCAGCTTACAAACCGGGACAGGGGGCCCCGGGGAGCTGTTTTTT.

In this sample, this clonotype turned up a few times. Here the CDR3 DNA reads TGTGCCAGCAGCTTAAATCAACTAGCGGGGAACAATGAGCAGTTCTTC. This gives the protein CASSLNQLAGNNEQFF. The V and J genes are TRBV7-2 and TRBJ2-1, with 10 bases matching TRBD2. Germline assignment: CDR1 SGHTA and CDR2 FQGNSA. V lost 2 bases, J lost 5 bases, and 6 bases stayed unmatched. This CDR3 is 16 amino acids long.

J is TRBJ1-2 and V is TRBV7-2, with a tentative D call TRBD1 (5 bases). Trimming shortened V by 2 bases and J by 3 bases, and 13 bases separated the two germline ends. The length of the CDR3 is 15 residues. Germline lookup yields CDR1 SGHTA and CDR2 FQGNSA. CDR3 sequence: CASSLRQGVDYGYTF. The DNA of the CDR3 is TGTGCCAGCAGCTTACGGCAGGGCGTGGACTATGGCTACACCTTC.